This T cell receptor (beta chain) was observed in a study of T cell changes during pregnancy in multiple sclerosis. Repertoires were generated with immunoSEQ multiplex PCR, while TCRdb's copy carries only in-frame clones and drops some. The top ten clones hold about 2.5% of a sample with roughly 66,000 clones, 92% of them seen once. The length of the CDR3 is 16 residues. Germline assignment: CDR1 SGHTA and CDR2 FQGNSA. Trimming left V 5 bases short and J 1 base short, with 17 bases between. This TCR came from a female donor with multiple sclerosis, enrolled in a pregnancy study. Sequences were derived from peripheral blood, sampled in the first trimester of pregnancy. V gene TRBV7-2 combines with J gene TRBJ2-5; D may be TRBD2 (6 bases). DNA of the CDR3: TGTGCCAGCAGCCTGGAGTGGAGGGTAGGCCAAGAGACCCAGTACTTC. Protein product: CASSLEWRVGQETQYF. The variable domain in full, completed from reference TRBV7-2 and TRBJ2-5, reads GAGVSQSPSNKVTEKGKDVELRCDPISGHTALYWYRQSLGQGLEFLIYFQGNSAPDKSGLPSDRFSAERTGGSVSTLTIQRTQQEDSAVYLCASSLEWRVGQETQYFGPGTRLLVL.